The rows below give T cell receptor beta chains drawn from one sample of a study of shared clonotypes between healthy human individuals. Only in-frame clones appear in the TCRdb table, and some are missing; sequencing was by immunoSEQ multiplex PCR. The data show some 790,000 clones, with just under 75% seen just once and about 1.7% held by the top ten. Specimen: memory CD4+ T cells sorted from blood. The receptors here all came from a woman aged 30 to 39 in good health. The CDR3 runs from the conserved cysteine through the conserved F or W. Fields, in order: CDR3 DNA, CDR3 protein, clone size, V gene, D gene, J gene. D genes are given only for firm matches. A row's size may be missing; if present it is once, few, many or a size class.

CDR3 DNA: TGCGCCAGCAGCCAAGGGGGCACTAGCGGGGGCTACAATGAGCAGTTCTTC
CDR3 protein: CASSQGGTSGGYNEQFF
clone size: -
V gene: TRBV4-1
D gene: TRBD2
J gene: TRBJ2-1

CDR3 DNA: TGCAGCGTAGACCACGACAGGGTTGGTGGCTACACCTTC
CDR3 protein: CSVDHDRVGGYTF
clone size: few
V gene: TRBV29-1
D gene: TRBD1
J gene: TRBJ1-2

CDR3 DNA: TGCGCCAGCAGCCAGGGTACCCTCACAGATACGCAGTATTTT
CDR3 protein: CASSQGTLTDTQYF
clone size: -
V gene: TRBV5-1
D gene: -
J gene: TRBJ2-3

CDR3 DNA: TGTGCCAGCAGTGTGACAGGGGCCAGGGTTCGGGGTCAGCCCCAGCATTTT
CDR3 protein: CASSVTGARVRGQPQHF
clone size: -
V gene: TRBV28
D gene: TRBD1
J gene: TRBJ1-5

CDR3 DNA: TGTGCCAGCAGCTTAGTGATACTAGGGGCCGATAATTCACCCCTCCACTTT
CDR3 protein: CASSLVILGADNSPLHF
clone size: -
V gene: TRBV11-2
D gene: -
J gene: TRBJ1-6

CDR3 DNA: TGTGCCAGCAGCCCCCACCGGGACAGGGGGAAGTACGAGCAGTACTTC
CDR3 protein: CASSPHRDRGKYEQYF
clone size: few
V gene: TRBV7-8
D gene: TRBD1
J gene: TRBJ2-7

CDR3 DNA: TGTGCCAGCAGTCTACAGGGAAATAATGAAAAACTGTTTTTT
CDR3 protein: CASSLQGNNEKLFF
clone size: -
V gene: TRBV6-5
D gene: -
J gene: TRBJ1-4

CDR3 DNA: TGTGCCAGCAGCTCTCCTGGGGCGGGCATGTACTACGAGCAGTACTTC
CDR3 protein: CASSSPGAGMYYEQYF
clone size: many
V gene: TRBV5-6
D gene: -
J gene: TRBJ2-7

CDR3 DNA: TGCGCCAGCAGCCCGGGACAGAACTATGGCTACACCTTC
CDR3 protein: CASSPGQNYGYTF
clone size: -
V gene: TRBV5-1
D gene: TRBD1
J gene: TRBJ1-2

CDR3 DNA: TGTGCCAGCAGCAGAGAATATTCCGGGGAGCTGTTTTTT
CDR3 protein: CASSREYSGELFF
clone size: -
V gene: TRBV2
D gene: -
J gene: TRBJ2-2

CDR3 DNA: TGTGCCAGCAGCCGGGACCGTATAAATTCTGAAGCTTTCTTT
CDR3 protein: CASSRDRINSEAFF
clone size: -
V gene: TRBV7-9
D gene: -
J gene: TRBJ1-1

CDR3 DNA: TGTGCCAGCAGTCTGACAGTTCTGAACACTGAAGCTTTCTTT
CDR3 protein: CASSLTVLNTEAFF
clone size: once
V gene: TRBV27
D gene: -
J gene: TRBJ1-1

CDR3 DNA: TGTGCCAGCAGCCTGACTAGCGGGGCGCGGTACGAGCAGTACTTC
CDR3 protein: CASSLTSGARYEQYF
clone size: -
V gene: TRBV28
D gene: TRBD2
J gene: TRBJ2-7

CDR3 DNA: TGTGCCAGCAGCCTGCAATCTAGCGGGTTAGATACGCAGTATTTT
CDR3 protein: CASSLQSSGLDTQYF
clone size: -
V gene: TRBV5-4
D gene: TRBD2
J gene: TRBJ2-3

CDR3 DNA: TGTGCCAGCAGAACCGGGACCGTCACTTATCAGCCCCAGCATTTT
CDR3 protein: CASRTGTVTYQPQHF
clone size: -
V gene: TRBV6-5
D gene: -
J gene: TRBJ1-5

CDR3 DNA: TGTGCCAGCAGTGAGGATAGTTACAATGAGCAGTTCTTC
CDR3 protein: CASSEDSYNEQFF
clone size: -
V gene: TRBV2
D gene: -
J gene: TRBJ2-1

CDR3 DNA: TGTGCCAGTAGTACGACTAGTTCTTTCTACAATGAGCAGTTCTTC
CDR3 protein: CASSTTSSFYNEQFF
clone size: -
V gene: TRBV19
D gene: -
J gene: TRBJ2-1

CDR3 DNA: TGTGCCAGCAGCTTGGAGAGGTTGGGCACTGAAGCTTTCTTT
CDR3 protein: CASSLERLGTEAFF
clone size: -
V gene: TRBV5-6
D gene: -
J gene: TRBJ1-1

CDR3 DNA: TGCAGCGTTGGAGGGTACGAGCAGTACTTC
CDR3 protein: CSVGGYEQYF
clone size: once
V gene: TRBV29-1
D gene: -
J gene: TRBJ2-7

CDR3 DNA: TGCAGCGTTTTCTATTTGGGGTCGACATCGAACACTGAAGCTTTCTTT
CDR3 protein: CSVFYLGSTSNTEAFF
clone size: few
V gene: TRBV29-1
D gene: -
J gene: TRBJ1-1

CDR3 DNA: TGTGCCAGCAGTGAAACTAGCGGGAGTGTCGAGACCCAGTACTTC
CDR3 protein: CASSETSGSVETQYF
clone size: -
V gene: TRBV25-1
D gene: TRBD2
J gene: TRBJ2-5

CDR3 DNA: TGCGCCAGCAGCCCGGGACAGGAGAGCTACGAGCAGTACTTC
CDR3 protein: CASSPGQESYEQYF
clone size: few
V gene: TRBV5-1
D gene: TRBD1
J gene: TRBJ2-7

CDR3 DNA: TGTGCCAGCAGCCGACTTGGGGCTAGCTCCTACGAGCAGTACTTC
CDR3 protein: CASSRLGASSYEQYF
clone size: once
V gene: TRBV11-2
D gene: -
J gene: TRBJ2-7

CDR3 DNA: TGTGCCAGCAGCTCTGACCAGGGGGGGACCCAGTACTTC
CDR3 protein: CASSSDQGGTQYF
clone size: -
V gene: TRBV7-2
D gene: -
J gene: TRBJ2-5

CDR3 DNA: TGTGCCAGCAGGAGACAGGGAAGCTCTGGAAACACCATATATTTT
CDR3 protein: CASRRQGSSGNTIYF
clone size: -
V gene: TRBV2
D gene: TRBD1
J gene: TRBJ1-3

CDR3 DNA: TGCAGCGTTGAAGAAAACCAAGGGAATGAGCAGTTCTTC
CDR3 protein: CSVEENQGNEQFF
clone size: once
V gene: TRBV29-1
D gene: -
J gene: TRBJ2-1

CDR3 DNA: TGTGCCATCAGGCCGACCGGACGGGACAAAGATGGCTACACCTTC
CDR3 protein: CAIRPTGRDKDGYTF
clone size: -
V gene: TRBV10-3
D gene: -
J gene: TRBJ1-2